These 5 T cell receptor beta chains originate from one sample sequenced in a study of cytomegalovirus exposure and HLA in healthy donors. The PCR used 60 Vbeta and 13 Jbeta primers. Generated by immunoSEQ multiplex PCR, the TCRdb table keeps only in-frame clones and is missing some. The data show around 65,000 clones, roughly 75% seen once. The sequenced material came from PBMCs. The source is a woman aged 30 to 39 in good health and CMV-seropositive.

This sequence joins TRBV27 and TRBJ1-1; the D is unclear. Trimming removed 6 bases at V and 7 bases at J, with 18 bases between. The germline gives CDR1 MNHEY, CDR2 SMNVEV (reference sequence). The CDR3 consists of 14 residues. The CDR3 DNA is TGTGCCAGCAGCCGTACCAGGAGGGTGAGTGAAGCTTTCTTT. It is translated as CASSRTRRVSEAFF.

The sample holds a few counts of this clone. The CDR3 end shows no conserved phenylalanine or tryptophan, and so a read error is likely. The rearrangement links TRBV28 to TRBJ1-3; possibly TRBD1 for D (5 bases). Trimming took off 1 base at V and 3 bases at J, with 7 bases between the two ends. The CDR3 extends over 14 amino acids. CDR1 MDHEN and CDR2 SYDVKM come from the germline V gene. Here the CDR3 DNA reads TGTGCCAGCAGTTTATCAGGGCTTGGAAACACCATATATGTT. Amino acids: CASSLSGLGNTIYV.

CDR3 nucleotides: TGTGCCAGCAGTTTTACCGCAGACACAGATACGCAGTATTTT. As protein: CASSFTADTDTQYF. This sequence joins TRBV28 and TRBJ2-3; D is uncertain. Trimming cost V 3 bases and J 2 bases, with 9 bases left between them. Germline CDR1 reads MDHEN; CDR2 reads SYDVKM. The CDR3 is made up of 14 amino acids.

J is TRBJ2-5 and V is TRBV13; D is unclear. Germline V gene sequence: CDR1 PRHDT, CDR2 FYEKMQ (reference sequence). There are 11 residues in the CDR3. V lost 1 base and J lost 7, with 4 bases in between. CDR3 nucleotide sequence: TGTGCCAGCAGCTTAGCGGGGACCCAGTACTTC. This sequence encodes CASSLAGTQYF.

This clone was seen more than once but under ten times. The chain recombines TRBV9 with TRBJ2-7; 9 nucleotides agree with TRBD2. Germline assignment: CDR1 SGDLS and CDR2 YYNGEE. With V trimmed by 0 bases and J by 6 bases, 7 bases remained unmatched. The length of the CDR3 is 15 residues. The CDR3 region is CASSVEAGGPIEQYF. In DNA form, the CDR3 reads TGTGCCAGCAGCGTAGAGGCGGGAGGGCCTATCGAGCAGTACTTC. The full variable domain, its missing parts supplied by reference TRBV9 and TRBJ2-7, is DSGVTQTPKHLITATGQRVTLRCSPRSGDLSVYWYQQSLDQGLQFLIQYYNGEERAKGNILERFSAQQFPDLHSELNLSSLELGDSALYFCASSVEAGGPIEQYFGPGTRLTVT.